The 29 T cell receptor beta chains in this list originate from one sample, sequenced in a study of cytomegalovirus exposure and HLA in healthy donors. Amplification used 60 Vbeta primers and 13 Jbeta primers. Using immunoSEQ multiplex PCR, the repertoire was profiled, and TCRdb retains in-frame clones only, with some absent. The profile shows 120,000 or so clones, approximately 70% of them singletons. The sequenced sample consisted of PBMCs. The receptor source for this set is a man younger than 30 in good health and CMV-seronegative.

The chain links TRBV18 to TRBJ2-3; 9 positions agree with TRBD2. This CDR3 spans 15 amino acids. V lost 6 bases, J lost 9 bases, and 13 bases stayed unmatched. The germline CDR1 and CDR2 sequences are KGHSH and LQKENI. The CDR3 loop reads CASSGGVAGAETQYF. In DNA form, the CDR3 reads TGTGCCAGCTCTGGAGGGGTAGCGGGGGCCGAGACGCAGTATTTT.

The J gene is TRBJ1-1, the V gene TRBV25-1; the match to TRBD1 covers 7 bases. The CDR3 totals 15 residues. Per the germline V gene, CDR1 is MGHDK and CDR2 is SYGVNS. The junction had 11 bases not matched to a gene; V was cut back by 3 bases and J by 7 bases. The CDR3 nucleotides are TGTGCCAGCAGTGACCATAGGGGGCCGGATGATGAAGCTTTCTTT. It is translated as CASSDHRGPDDEAFF.

This chain joins TRBV30 and TRBJ2-5; TRBD1 might be the D (6 bases). The better agreement between TRBJ2-7 and the DNA end casts doubt on the J call. CDR3 length: 12 amino acids. Germline assignment: CDR1 GTSNPN and CDR2 SVGIG (reference sequence). CDR3 residues: CAWRTGPYEQYF. The CDR3 DNA sequence: TGTGCCTGGAGAACAGGGCCCTACGAGCAGTACTTC.

This clone was observed a few times. This sequence joins TRBV18 and TRBJ1-2, with D possibly TRBD1 on 5 matching bases. Germline values: CDR1 KGHSH, CDR2 LQKENI. This CDR3 contains 14 residues. Deletions cut 3 bases from V and 7 bases from J, with 15 bases between. The CDR3 bases are TGTGCCAGCTCACCTACAGGTTTAGTAGGTGGCTACACCTTC. As protein: CASSPTGLVGGYTF.

The J gene is TRBJ2-5, the V gene TRBV11-2, with 8 positions matching TRBD1. Germline lookup yields CDR1 SGHAT and CDR2 FQNNGV. The V and J ends lost 7 bases and 1 base, in that order; junction bases with no gene match: 8. The CDR3 covers 15 residues. The CDR3 loop is CASTVTGERQETQYF. The CDR3 DNA follows: TGTGCCAGCACCGTGACAGGGGAACGCCAAGAGACCCAGTACTTC.

The chain has TRBV5-1 and TRBJ2-3, with 12 nucleotides matching TRBD2. Trimming at V came to 4 bases and at J to 5 bases, leaving 8 bases not matched to a gene. The CDR3 has 16 amino acids. Per the germline V gene, CDR1 is SGHRS and CDR2 is YFSETQ. As DNA, the CDR3 is TGCGCCAGCAGCCGGTCCCCTAGCGGGAGGGGAGATACGCAGTATTTT. Translating it yields CASSRSPSGRGDTQYF.

The chain links TRBV6-5 to TRBJ2-7; 8 bases line up with TRBD2. Germline-derived CDR1 and CDR2 are MNHEY and SVGAGI. V dropped 2 bases and J dropped 5; count of bases not matched to a gene: 5. CDR3 size: 14 residues. CDR3 amino acids: CASSYGREADEQYF. CDR3 bases: TGTGCCAGCAGTTACGGGCGGGAGGCAGACGAGCAGTACTTC.

In its sample, this clone was seen a few times. The CDR3 nucleotides are TGTGCCAGCAGCTTTCTAGCGGATTACAATGAGCAGTTCTTC. The encoded protein is CASSFLADYNEQFF. This chain connects TRBV5-6 to TRBJ2-1; 7 bases agree with TRBD2. The CDR3 runs 14 residues. Germline V gene data show CDR1 as SGHDT and CDR2 as YYEEEE. Losses at the gene ends were 2 bases for V and 4 bases for J; bases not matched to a gene: 3.

The chain links TRBV29-1 to TRBJ2-1; D might be TRBD2 (6 bases). Germline CDR1 and CDR2: SQVTM and ANQGSEA. The CDR3 runs to 13 residues. Trimming cost V 6 bases and J 1 base, with 10 bases left between them. The CDR3 nucleotides are TGCAGCGTGGAACGGGAGTCCTACAATGAGCAGTTCTTC. Amino acids: CSVERESYNEQFF.

This clone was observed a few times. This sequence joins TRBV7-9 and TRBJ1-5; D ambiguous. The CDR3 sequence is 16 residues long. V lost 0 bases, J lost 0 bases, and 9 bases lay in between. CDR1 SEHNR and CDR2 FQNEAQ come from the germline V gene (reference sequence). Here the CDR3 reads CASSLAETGSNQPQHF. The CDR3, as DNA: TGTGCCAGCAGCTTAGCCGAGACGGGTAGCAATCAGCCCCAGCATTTT.

The CDR3 sequence: CASSSGQGYEKLFF. The CDR3 region has the DNA TGCGCCAGCAGCTCGGGACAGGGATATGAAAAACTGTTTTTT. The genes are TRBV5-1 and TRBJ1-4; 9 bases line up with TRBD1. J was trimmed by 6 bases and V by 3 bases; bases with no gene match: 3. CDR1 and CDR2 from the germline V gene are SGHRS and YFSETQ. The CDR3 length is 14 residues.

This chain uses TRBV7-3 with TRBJ2-3; 8 bases agree with TRBD2. The CDR3 loop spans 15 amino acids. J was trimmed by 2 bases and V by 2 bases; bases with no gene match: 3. Per germline, CDR1 SGHTA and CDR2 FQGTGA. CDR3 nucleotide sequence: TGTGCCAGCAGCTTATTAGCGGGGTACACAGATACGCAGTATTTT. The encoded protein is CASSLLAGYTDTQYF.

As for this clone: The germline gene is not matched at one end of the junction; a read error may be the cause. This chain connects TRBV19 to TRBJ2-6; D is possibly TRBD1 (6 bases). This CDR3 has 14 amino acids. Germline V lookup: CDR1 LNHDA, CDR2 SQIVND (reference sequence). The CDR3 sequence is CAGSIGDRANVLTF. Here the CDR3 DNA reads TGTGCCGGTAGTATCGGGGACAGGGCCAACGTCCTGACTTTC.

J is TRBJ2-7 and V is TRBV6-6; 7 positions agree with TRBD2. Germline loops: CDR1 MNHNY, CDR2 SVGAGI (reference sequence). The CDR3 loop spans 14 amino acids. The V segment lost 5 bases and the J segment 3 bases; nucleotides outside the gene matches: 7. The CDR3 reads CASSLGGGYYEQYF. Here the CDR3 DNA reads TGTGCCAGCAGTCTCGGCGGGGGATACTACGAGCAGTACTTC.

A single count supports this clone. The CDR3 nucleotides are TGTGCCAGCAGCCAATCGATAGCAGCCTCTAGCAATCAGCCCCAGCATTTT. Translated: CASSQSIAASSNQPQHF. The rearrangement uses TRBV16 and TRBJ1-5; no reliable D call. V lost 0 bases to trimming and J lost 0 bases, with 12 bases between them. The CDR3 has 17 amino acids. Germline V gene lookup returns CDR1 KGHSY and CDR2 FQNENV.

This clone was seen a single time. The chain joins TRBV23-1 to TRBJ2-1; D uncertain. TRBV23-1 counts as an open reading frame of uncertain function. The CDR3 loop spans 14 amino acids. The germline V and J ends were trimmed by 6 bases and 2 bases, with 11 bases remaining between them. CDR3 residues: CASRAAQAYNEQFF. The CDR3 DNA is TGCGCCAGCAGGGCCGCCCAGGCCTACAATGAGCAGTTCTTC.

The chain uses TRBV28 and TRBJ2-5; TRBD1 matches 10 bases. The J call may be in error: the DNA end matches TRBJ2-7 better. From germline, CDR1 is MDHEN and CDR2 SYDVKM. This CDR3 contains 16 residues. DNA for the CDR3: TGTGCCAGCAGTTCCCCACCGGGACAGGGGCTCTCCGAGCAGTACTTC. Translation: CASSSPPGQGLSEQYF.

This clone came up a few times. The rearrangement uses TRBV15 and TRBJ2-5; 7 nucleotides agree with TRBD2. The CDR3 runs 13 residues. CDR1 and CDR2 from the germline V gene are LNHNV and YYDKDF (reference sequence). V was clipped by 8 bases and J by 2 bases; unmatched bases: 5. The CDR3 here is CATGGDRQETQYF. The CDR3 nucleotides read TGTGCCACCGGGGGGGACCGACAAGAGACCCAGTACTTC.

This clone was observed a single time. This sequence joins TRBV11-2 and TRBJ1-4; 8 positions agree with TRBD1. The germline CDR1 and CDR2 sequences are SGHAT and FQNNGV. This CDR3 is built from 15 residues. V gave up 5 bases and J gave up 5 bases; unmatched junction bases: 7. CDR3 DNA sequence: TGTGCCAGCAGCGAGAGGACAGGGAAGAATGAAAAACTGTTTTTT. Amino acids: CASSERTGKNEKLFF.

This clone was seen just once. The junction shows a germline mismatch at one end, possibly a read error. The chain has TRBV5-1 and TRBJ1-1; D unresolved. The CDR3 length is 15 residues. Germline loops: CDR1 SGHRS, CDR2 YFSETQ. CDR3 sequence: CPSSFMSLARPEAFF. The CDR3 nucleotides are TGCCCCAGCAGCTTTATGAGCCTCGCGAGGCCTGAAGCTTTCTTT.

The chain recombines TRBV5-4 with TRBJ2-3; 8 nucleotides line up with TRBD1. CDR3 length: 16 amino acids. Germline CDR1 and CDR2: SGHNT and YYREEE (reference sequence). After removal of 1 base from V and 2 bases from J, the junction contained 6 bases not matched to a gene. The DNA of the CDR3 is TGTGCCAGCAGCTTGCAGGGGGCGCCCCCCACAGATACGCAGTATTTT. Protein product: CASSLQGAPPTDTQYF.

The chain joins TRBV7-2 to TRBJ1-2; tentatively, D is TRBD1 (6 bases). Per the germline V gene, CDR1 is SGHTA and CDR2 is FQGNSA. The V end lost 2 bases, the J end lost 7 bases, and 11 bases lay between the germline ends. The CDR3 extends over 13 amino acids. CDR3 nucleotide sequence: TGTGCCAGCAGCTTATCGGGGGGCTTTGGCTACACCTTC. This translates into CASSLSGGFGYTF.

The rearrangement joins TRBV6-5 to TRBJ1-2; D ambiguous. Trimming shortened V by 6 bases and J by 7 bases, and 12 bases separated the two germline ends. The CDR3 sequence is 12 residues long. Germline values: CDR1 MNHEY, CDR2 SVGAGI. DNA for the CDR3: TGTGCCAGCAGACTCAGCCCGGGTGGCTACACCTTC. Protein: CASRLSPGGYTF.

As regards this clone: Mismatch with germline at one junction end may stem from a read error. The J gene is TRBJ2-1, the V gene TRBV7-9; D may be TRBD1 (5 bases). There are 14 residues in the CDR3. The germline gives CDR1 SEHNR, CDR2 FQNEAQ (reference sequence). The CDR3 here is CSSSSIDRNNEQFF. The CDR3 region has the DNA TGTTCCAGCAGCTCAATCGACAGAAACAATGAGCAGTTCTTC.

The V and J genes are TRBV6-8 and TRBJ1-1, with TRBD1 identical over 10 bases. The V segment lost 6 bases and the J segment 0 bases; nucleotides outside the gene matches: 7. Germline V gene sequence: CDR1 MNHGY, CDR2 SAAAGT. This CDR3 contains 16 residues. The CDR3 DNA follows: TGTGCCAGCAGCTCCGGGACAGGGGCAATGAACACTGAAGCTTTCTTT. Translation: CASSSGTGAMNTEAFF.

A remark on this clone: The germline gene is not matched at one end of the junction; a read error may be the cause. This CDR3 is also generated by other DNA sequences in the sample. The chain's CDR3 is CASSLSGDEKLFF. The CDR3 region has the DNA TGCGCCAGCAGCTTGAGTGGAGATGAAAAACTGTTTTTC. The V and J genes are TRBV5-1 and TRBJ1-4; no clear D gene. CDR1 and CDR2 from the germline V gene are SGHRS and YFSETQ. The CDR3 loop spans 13 amino acids.

The chain is built from TRBV7-9 and TRBJ2-5, with no clear D. The CDR3 is 12 amino acids. CDR1 SEHNR and CDR2 FQNEAQ come from the germline V gene (reference sequence). With 0 bases removed from V and 5 bases from J, the gap between germline ends came to 4 bases. CDR3 in amino acids: CASSLARETQYF. In DNA form, the CDR3 reads TGTGCCAGCAGCTTAGCGCGGGAGACCCAGTACTTC.

The chain recombines TRBV29-1 with TRBJ2-4; the D gene is possibly TRBD1 (5 bases). Per the germline V gene, CDR1 is SQVTM and CDR2 is ANQGSEA. Trimming shortened V by 4 bases and J by 8 bases, and 15 bases separated the two germline ends. CDR3 length: 13 amino acids. The CDR3 sequence is CSVVHVIGDIQYF. CDR3 DNA sequence: TGCAGCGTTGTACACGTCATAGGGGACATTCAGTACTTC.

This clone was seen more than once but under ten times. The chain employs TRBV28 and TRBJ2-6; D remains unclear. The CDR3 extends over 13 amino acids. CDR1 and CDR2 (germline): MDHEN, SYDVKM. V lost 2 bases to trimming and J lost 3 bases, with 2 bases between them. The CDR3 spells CASSLRGANVLTF. In nucleotides, the CDR3 is TGTGCCAGCAGTTTACGTGGGGCCAACGTCCTGACTTTC. The full variable domain, completed using reference TRBV28 and TRBJ2-6, is DVKVTQSSRYLVKRTGEKVFLECVQDMDHENMFWYRQDPGLGLRLIYFSYDVKMKEKGDIPEGYSVSREKKERFSLILESASTNQTSMYLCASSLRGANVLTFGAGSRLTVL.